This record looks at one TCR beta chain sequence and its context. The antigen remains undetermined. Every donor was a healthy person donating bone marrow. This sample is drawn from a study of cytomegalovirus exposure and HLA in healthy donors. Points from the study as a whole: Later analysis demonstrated an association between a missense DCLRE1C variant and TCR beta V- and J-gene trimming. It was shown in a later analysis that HLA-associated TCR beta chains were more clonally expanded than other, equally common chains. In a later analysis, at a false discovery rate of 0.05, roughly 17,000 TCR beta sequences matched HLA alleles.

PCR primers comprised 60 Vbeta and 13 Jbeta primers. Assay: immunoSEQ multiplex PCR; the TCRdb copy retains only in-frame clones and omits some. Among around 80,000 clones listed, around 79% were seen once. Deletions cut 4 bases from V and 6 bases from J, with 13 bases between. Germline V CDR1 and CDR2: MNHEY, SVGAGI. The CDR3 runs to 14 residues. Input material: PBMCs. The receptor was derived from a female donor in good health and CMV-seronegative. V and J are TRBV6-5 and TRBJ2-1; D might be TRBD2 (5 bases). CDR3 nucleotide sequence: TGTGCCAGCAGTTCACCACTCGAGGGCAATGAGCAGTTCTTC. Protein sequence: CASSSPLEGNEQFF.